This TCR beta chain derives from a study of OX40 agonist ivuxolimab in advanced cancers. For the study at large: Partial responses occurred in three patients (one hepatocellular carcinoma, two cutaneous melanoma). Points from the study as a whole: Dose levels from 0.1 to 3.0 mg/kg saw CD4+ and CD8+ blood T cells expand clonally by week 6. CD4+ T cells averaged fewer expanded clones than CD8+ T cells.

Libraries were prepared by immunoSEQ multiplex PCR; TCRdb keeps only in-frame clonotypes and omits some of them. The data show tens of thousands of clones, approximately 83% seen once. On this clone itself: Its antigen is not known. The sample contains more than one DNA sequence encoding this CDR3.

This material consisted of CD4+ or CD8+ T cells sorted from blood, taken in a trial of the OX40 agonist ivuxolimab. The sequence was obtained from an adult with an advanced solid tumor such as melanoma, head and neck, liver or kidney cancer.

CDR3 sequence reads: CASSLVDTQYF. The CDR3 nucleotides are TGTGCCAGCAGCTTAGTAGATACGCAGTATTTT. This chain joins TRBV7-8 and TRBJ2-3, with D unclear. Germline CDR1 SGHVS, CDR2 FQNEAQ. The ends were cut back, 1 base at V and 5 bases at J, with 1 base in the middle. The CDR3 runs 11 residues.